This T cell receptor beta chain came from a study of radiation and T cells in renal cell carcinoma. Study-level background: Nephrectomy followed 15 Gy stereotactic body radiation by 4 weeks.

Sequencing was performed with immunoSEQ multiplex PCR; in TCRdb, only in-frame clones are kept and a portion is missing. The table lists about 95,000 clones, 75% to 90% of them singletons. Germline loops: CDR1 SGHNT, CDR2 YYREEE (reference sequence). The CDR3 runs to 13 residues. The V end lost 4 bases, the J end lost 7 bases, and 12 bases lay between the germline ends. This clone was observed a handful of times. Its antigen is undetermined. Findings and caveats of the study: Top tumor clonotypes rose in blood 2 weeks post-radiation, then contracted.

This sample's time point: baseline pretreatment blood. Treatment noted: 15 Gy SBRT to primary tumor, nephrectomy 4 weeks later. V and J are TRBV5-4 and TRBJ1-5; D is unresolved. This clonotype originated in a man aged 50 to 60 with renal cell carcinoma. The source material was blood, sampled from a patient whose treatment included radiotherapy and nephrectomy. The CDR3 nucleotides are TGTGCCAGCAGCCTTCAGCCAGGACAGCCCCAGCATTTT. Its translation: CASSLQPGQPQHF.